This is a list of T cell receptor beta chains from one sample in a study of human T cells and chemical hapten exposure. TCRdb called the RACE reads again in MiXCR, with one record for every CDR3 protein. The sample has over 50,000 distinct CDR3 sequences, 8% to 13% seen once; the top ten hold under 2%. This specimen consisted of whole blood, obtained in connection with sensitization to the hapten diphenylcyclopropenone (DPC). These receptors were collected from a woman aged 40 to 55 with alopecia areata. Some clones in this sample may be carry-over from other donors' samples. Each CDR3 is given with its conserved first and last residue. The D gene is left open where the match is weak. Size tells how often a clone was seen (once, few, many) or the class of an expanded clone, and some rows leave it out.

>-|-|TRBV29-1|TRBJ2-3
CSVGDILDPTDTQYF
TGCAGCGTTGGAGATATACTAGATCCCACAGATACGCAGTATTTT
>-|-|TRBV28|TRBJ1-4
CASRHEKLFF
TGTGCCAGCCGTCATGAAAAACTGTTTTTT
>TRBD2|few|TRBV7-6|TRBJ2-3
CASSLILAGALGDTQYF
TGTGCCAGCAGCCTTATACTAGCGGGGGCGCTCGGAGATACGCAGTATTTT
>-|-|TRBV5-1|TRBJ1-1
CASSLAAGNTEAFF
TGCGCCAGCAGCTTGGCGGCAGGGAACACTGAAGCTTTCTTT
>TRBD1|few|TRBV11-2|TRBJ2-1
CASSPGTGHLNEQFF
TGTGCCAGCAGCCCCGGGACAGGGCATCTCAATGAGCAGTTCTTC
>-|-|TRBV28|TRBJ2-1
CASSPGRNYNEQFF
TGTGCCAGCAGCCCGGGACGTAACTACAATGAGCAGTTCTTC
>-|many|TRBV18|TRBJ1-1
CASSPGRGGRGAFF
TGTGCCAGCTCACCCGGAAGGGGGGGAAGGGGAGCTTTCTTT
>TRBD1|few|TRBV27|TRBJ1-6
CASRPSGGGVPLHF
TGTGCCAGCAGGCCAAGTGGAGGGGGCGTCCCCCTCCACTTT
>-|few|TRBV2|TRBJ2-7
CASGRAYEQYF
TGTGCCAGCGGTAGGGCCTACGAGCAGTACTTC
>TRBD2|few|TRBV4-2|TRBJ2-1
CASSQSSGTYNEQFF
TGTGCCAGCAGCCAGTCTAGCGGAACCTACAATGAGCAGTTCTTC
>-|few|TRBV12-3/TRBV12-4|TRBJ2-7
CASSLTDYEQYF
TGTGCCAGCAGTTTGACAGACTACGAGCAGTACTTC
>-|-|TRBV29-1|TRBJ2-1
CLAGRLGEQFF
TGCTTAGCAGGTCGATTAGGTGAGCAGTTCTTC
>-|few|TRBV5-1|TRBJ2-3
CASSLVRRGTDTQYF
TGCGCCAGCAGCTTGGTTCGGAGGGGCACGGATACGCAGTATTTT
>-|many|TRBV29-1|TRBJ2-7
CSVEGGETYEQYF
TGCAGCGTTGAAGGTGGGGAAACCTACGAGCAGTACTTC
>-|-|TRBV7-9|TRBJ2-7
CASSPREAFYEQYF
TGTGCCAGCAGCCCCCGAGAGGCTTTCTACGAGCAGTACTTC
>TRBD2|many|TRBV4-1|TRBJ2-1
CASSHPGREYYNEQFF
TGCGCCAGCAGCCATCCCGGGCGGGAGTACTACAATGAGCAGTTCTTC
>TRBD1|many|TRBV4-1|TRBJ2-2
CASSAGTGYLMGNTGELFF
TGCGCCAGCAGCGCCGGGACAGGGTACCTCATGGGGAACACCGGGGAGCTGTTTTTT
>-|many|TRBV7-9|TRBJ2-1
CASSGRTKDIASYNEQFF
TGTGCCAGCAGCGGACGGACGAAAGACATCGCCTCCTACAATGAGCAGTTCTTC
>TRBD1|-|TRBV7-9|TRBJ2-1
CASTPGQGYDEQFF
TGTGCCAGCACTCCGGGACAGGGGTACGATGAGCAGTTCTTC
>-|many|TRBV29-1|TRBJ1-5
CSVEEQTGEGPQHF
TGCAGCGTTGAAGAACAGACAGGCGAGGGGCCCCAGCATTTT
>TRBD1|-|TRBV7-9|TRBJ1-1
CASSAGGLTEAFF
TGTGCCAGCAGCGCAGGGGGCCTCACTGAAGCTTTCTTT
>-|-|TRBV5-1|TRBJ2-3
CASSLEDSTDTQYF
TGCGCCAGCAGCTTGGAAGACTCCACAGATACGCAGTATTTT
>-|few|TRBV9|TRBJ2-7
CASTTGPNTYEQYF
TGTGCCAGCACAACAGGGCCGAATACCTACGAGCAGTACTTC
>TRBD1|many|TRBV28|TRBJ1-5
CASSWGQGNQPQHF
TGTGCCAGCAGTTGGGGACAGGGCAATCAGCCCCAGCATTTT
>-|-|TRBV28|TRBJ2-7
CASSLPPGTYEQYF
TGTGCCAGCAGTTTACCCCCCGGGACATACGAGCAGTACTTC
>TRBD2|-|TRBV29-1|TRBJ2-1
CSSGSRNEQFF
TGCTCTAGCGGGAGTAGGAATGAGCAGTTCTTC
>TRBD1|many|TRBV11-1|TRBJ2-7
CASRPRQGLYEQYF
TGTGCCAGCAGACCCCGACAGGGGCTCTACGAGCAGTACTTC
>-|many|TRBV5-1|TRBJ2-1
CASSENVLGGGEQFF
TGCGCCAGCAGCGAAAATGTATTGGGGGGCGGTGAGCAGTTCTTC
>-|-|TRBV21-1|TRBJ2-3
CASSKGRRQGPDTQYF
TGTGCCAGCAGCAAAGGAAGGAGACAGGGGCCAGATACGCAGTATTTT
>TRBD1|-|TRBV9|TRBJ2-1
CASSRRTGGYLNEQFF
TGTGCCAGCAGCAGAAGGACAGGGGGCTATTTGAATGAGCAGTTCTTC
>-|few|TRBV11-3|TRBJ1-3
CATVFWAARHTIYF
TGTGCCACCGTTTTCTGGGCGGCCCGCCACACCATATATTTT
>TRBD2|-|TRBV5-6|TRBJ2-7
CASSLGQLAGGTYEQYF
TGTGCCAGCAGCTTAGGCCAACTAGCGGGGGGAACCTACGAGCAGTACTTC
>TRBD2|few|TRBV18|TRBJ2-7
CASSPSGATYEQYF
TGTGCCAGCTCACCTAGCGGGGCTACCTACGAGCAGTACTTC
>TRBD1|few|TRBV7-2|TRBJ2-7
CASSFAGGYEQYF
TGTGCCAGCAGCTTCGCAGGGGGCTACGAGCAGTACTTC
>TRBD2|-|TRBV6-2/TRBV6-3|TRBJ2-2
CASSYWLAGATNTGELFF
TGTGCCAGCAGTTACTGGCTAGCGGGAGCCACGAACACCGGGGAGCTGTTTTTT
>TRBD2|few|TRBV20-1|TRBJ2-3
CSASVRGGRTDTQYF
TGCAGTGCTAGTGTCCGCGGGGGACGCACAGATACGCAGTATTTT
>-|many|TRBV11-2|TRBJ2-2
CASSLVTRSAGELFF
TGTGCCAGCAGCCTGGTCACTAGGAGCGCCGGGGAGCTGTTTTTT
>-|few|TRBV29-1|TRBJ1-1
CSVMTPGSAAFF
TGCAGCGTGATGACGCCTGGGAGTGCAGCTTTCTTT
>-|many|TRBV7-9|TRBJ1-1
CASSLSQGRAFF
TGTGCCAGCAGCTTATCCCAGGGGCGAGCTTTCTTT
>-|many|TRBV6-5|TRBJ1-4
CASSYMDGPNEKLFF
TGTGCCAGCAGTTACATGGACGGGCCCAATGAAAAACTGTTTTTT
>TRBD1|many|TRBV25-1|TRBJ2-7
CASTPGQGAPEQYF
TGTGCCAGCACCCCGGGACAGGGAGCCCCCGAGCAGTACTTC
>-|many|TRBV29-1|TRBJ2-3
CSVARPGLGSGYTDTQYF
TGCAGCGTTGCCCGCCCGGGGCTAGGGAGCGGGTACACAGATACGCAGTATTTT
>-|many|TRBV20-1|TRBJ1-1
CSAAPGAGNFEAFF
TGCAGTGCTGCCCCCGGGGCTGGCAACTTCGAAGCTTTCTTT
>-|many|TRBV4-1|TRBJ1-2
CASSQEARGVVGYTF
TGCGCCAGCAGCCAAGAGGCCCGCGGGGTTGTCGGCTACACCTTC
>-|-|TRBV28|TRBJ1-2
CASSSSPSGRPYGYTF
TGTGCCAGCAGTTCCTCCCCCTCGGGACGGCCCTATGGCTACACCTTC
>TRBD2|many|TRBV30|TRBJ2-1
CAWSGLAGVGEQFF
TGTGCCTGGAGTGGGCTAGCGGGTGTCGGTGAGCAGTTCTTC
>-|-|TRBV11-2|TRBJ2-7
CASSLDRGTFEQYF
TGTGCCAGCAGCTTAGATCGGGGGACGTTCGAGCAGTACTTC
>TRBD1|few|TRBV20-1|TRBJ2-7
CSATDRGPYEQYF
TGCAGTGCTACCGACAGGGGGCCCTACGAGCAGTACTTC
>-|few|TRBV7-9|TRBJ2-1
CASSLGNSYNEQFF
TGTGCCAGCAGCTTAGGTAACTCCTACAATGAGCAGTTCTTC
>TRBD1|once|TRBV11-2|TRBJ2-7
CASRTGNEYEQYF
TGTGCCAGCCGGACAGGGAACGAGTACGAGCAGTACTTC
>-|-|TRBV28|TRBJ1-1
CAACMNTEAFF
TGTGCCGCCTGTATGAACACTGAAGCTTTCTTT
>-|-|TRBV4-1|TRBJ2-3
CASSPTGLSTQYF
TGCGCCAGCAGCCCGACGGGACTCAGTACGCAGTATTTT
>-|few|TRBV28|TRBJ2-7
CASSLWDGANEQYF
TGTGCCAGCAGTTTATGGGACGGAGCCAACGAGCAGTACTTC
>TRBD1|many|TRBV6-2/TRBV6-3|TRBJ1-1
CASSYLDRQGWVTEAFF
TGTGCCAGCAGTTACCTGGATCGACAGGGATGGGTCACTGAAGCTTTCTTT